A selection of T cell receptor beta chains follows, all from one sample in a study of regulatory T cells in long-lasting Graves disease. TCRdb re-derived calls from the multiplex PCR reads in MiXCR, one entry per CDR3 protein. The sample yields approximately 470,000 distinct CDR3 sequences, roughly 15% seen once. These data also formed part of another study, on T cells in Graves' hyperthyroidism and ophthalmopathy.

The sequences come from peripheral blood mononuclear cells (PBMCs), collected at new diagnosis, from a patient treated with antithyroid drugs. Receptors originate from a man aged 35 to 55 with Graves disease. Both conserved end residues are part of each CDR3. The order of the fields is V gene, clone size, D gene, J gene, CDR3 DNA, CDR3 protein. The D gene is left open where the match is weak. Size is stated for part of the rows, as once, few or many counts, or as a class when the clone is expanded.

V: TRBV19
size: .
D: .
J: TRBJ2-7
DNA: TGTGCCAGTAGTATGATCTTTCCGGCAAGCTCCTACGAGCAGTACTTC
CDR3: CASSMIFPASSYEQYF

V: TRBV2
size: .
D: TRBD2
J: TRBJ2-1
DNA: TGTGCCAGTAAACTGGGACTATACAATGAGCAGTTCTTC
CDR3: CASKLGLYNEQFF

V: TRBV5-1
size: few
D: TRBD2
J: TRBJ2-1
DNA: TGCGCCAGCAGCTTTGGGACTAGCGGGTGGAATGAGCAGTTCTTC
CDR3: CASSFGTSGWNEQFF

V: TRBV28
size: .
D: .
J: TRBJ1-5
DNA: TGTGCCAGCAGTGCGTCCCTGGAGCCCCAGCATTTT
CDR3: CASSASLEPQHF

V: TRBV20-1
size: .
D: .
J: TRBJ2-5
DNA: TGCAGTGCTAGTGCCACAGCAAGAGAGACCCAGTACTTC
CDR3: CSASATARETQYF

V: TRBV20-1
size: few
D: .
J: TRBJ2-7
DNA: TGCAGTGCTAGAGTGCTAAACGGCTACGAGCAGTACTTC
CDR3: CSARVLNGYEQYF

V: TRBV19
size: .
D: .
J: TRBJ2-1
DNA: TGTGCCAGTAATGCTTGGGACAATGAGCAGTTCTTC
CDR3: CASNAWDNEQFF

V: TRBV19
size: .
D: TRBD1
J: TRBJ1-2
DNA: TGTGCCAGTGTCCGGGACAGGGGGCGATTTGGCTACACCTTC
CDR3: CASVRDRGRFGYTF

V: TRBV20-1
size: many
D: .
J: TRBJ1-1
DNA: TGCAGTGCTAGAGATGTGTTTAGGGAAGGGAACACTGAAGCTTTCTTT
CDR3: CSARDVFREGNTEAFF

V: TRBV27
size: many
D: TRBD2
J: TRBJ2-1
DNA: TGTGCCAGCAGTTTACTACATACTAGCGGGAGGGCCCTTGAGCAGTTCTTC
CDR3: CASSLLHTSGRALEQFF

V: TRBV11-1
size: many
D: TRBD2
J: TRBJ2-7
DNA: TGTGCCAGCAGCTCGACTAGCGGATTTAGGGCCGAGCAGTACTTC
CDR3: CASSSTSGFRAEQYF

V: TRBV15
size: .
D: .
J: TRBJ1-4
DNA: TGTGCCACCAGCAGAGCGGAAAGGTCCGAAAAACTGTTTTTT
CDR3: CATSRAERSEKLFF

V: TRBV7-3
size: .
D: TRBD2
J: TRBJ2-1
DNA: TGTGCCAGCAGCTTAACAGTTCTAGGGCGGGAGCCGCTCGGTGAGCAGTTCTTC
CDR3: CASSLTVLGREPLGEQFF

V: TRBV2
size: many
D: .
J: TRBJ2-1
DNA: TGTGCCAGCGTGAAAGGACGGGCCTCCTACAATGAGCAGTTCTTC
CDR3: CASVKGRASYNEQFF

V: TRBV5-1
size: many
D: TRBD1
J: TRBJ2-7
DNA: TGCGCCAGCAGCGGAAGACAGGGGGCCAGCTACGAGCAGTACTTC
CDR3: CASSGRQGASYEQYF

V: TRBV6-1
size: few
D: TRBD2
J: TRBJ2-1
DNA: TGTGTCGAGGATGGGCTAGCGGGAGTCGGCAATGAGCAGTTCTTC
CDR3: CVEDGLAGVGNEQFF

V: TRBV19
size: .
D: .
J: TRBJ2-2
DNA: TGTGCCAGTAGTACCCTCTGGTTTTCCACATCCGGGGAGCTGTTTTTT
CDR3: CASSTLWFSTSGELFF

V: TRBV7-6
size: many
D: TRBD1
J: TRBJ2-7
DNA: TGTGCCAGCAGCTTAGGGACAGGGGGCTCATCGGATTTC
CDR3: CASSLGTGGSSDF

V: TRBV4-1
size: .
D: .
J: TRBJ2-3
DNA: TGCGCCAGCAGCCCCCTCTCCTCTAGCACAGATACGCAGTATTTT
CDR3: CASSPLSSSTDTQYF

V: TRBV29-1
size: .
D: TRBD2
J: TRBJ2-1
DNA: TGCAGCGTTGAGATACTAGCGGGAGGAGTTGAGCAGTTCTTC
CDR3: CSVEILAGGVEQFF

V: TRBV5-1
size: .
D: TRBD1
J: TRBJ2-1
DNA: TGCGCCAGCAGCAACGGACAGGGTTTATACAATGAGCAGTTCTTC
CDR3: CASSNGQGLYNEQFF

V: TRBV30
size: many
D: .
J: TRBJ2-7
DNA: TGTGCCTGGAGTGTACTAACGGACGAGCAGTACTTC
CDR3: CAWSVLTDEQYF

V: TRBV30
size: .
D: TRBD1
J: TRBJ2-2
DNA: TGTGCCTTGATGGAACAGGGGCGTACCGGGGAGCTGTTTTTT
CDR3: CALMEQGRTGELFF

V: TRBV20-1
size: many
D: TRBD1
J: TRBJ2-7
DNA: TGCAGTGCCCAGCGCTCCCGGGACAGCACCTACGAGCAGTACTTC
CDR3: CSAQRSRDSTYEQYF

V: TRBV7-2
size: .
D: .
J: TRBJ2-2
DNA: TGTGCCAGCAGCTTAGTGGGGGATGGCACCGGGGAGCTGTTTTTT
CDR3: CASSLVGDGTGELFF

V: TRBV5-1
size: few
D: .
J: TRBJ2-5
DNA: TGCGCCAGCAAGACGGACAGAGGTAAAGAGACCCAGTACTTC
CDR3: CASKTDRGKETQYF

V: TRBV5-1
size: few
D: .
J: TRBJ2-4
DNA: TGTGCCAGCAGCTTGGAGCTCCGGGAGAGGGGAAACATTCAGTACTTC
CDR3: CASSLELRERGNIQYF

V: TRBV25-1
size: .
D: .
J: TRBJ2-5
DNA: TGTGCCAGCAGTGATCCGCGGGGCAGGGAACAAGAGACCCAGTACTTC
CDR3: CASSDPRGREQETQYF

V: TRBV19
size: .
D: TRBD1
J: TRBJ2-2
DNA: TGTGCCAGTATCCGGGACAGGGTGTCCGGGGAGCTGTTTTTT
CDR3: CASIRDRVSGELFF

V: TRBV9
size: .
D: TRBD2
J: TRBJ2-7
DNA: TGTGCCAGCAGCGGCGGAGCGGGGCAACCCCGGTTCGAGCAGTACTTC
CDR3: CASSGGAGQPRFEQYF

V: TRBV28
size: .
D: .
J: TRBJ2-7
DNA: TGTGCCAGCATTCGCCAGGGTAGGTTCTACGAGCAGTACTTC
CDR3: CASIRQGRFYEQYF

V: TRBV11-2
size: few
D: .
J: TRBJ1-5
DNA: TGTGCCAGCAGCCAAGGGGGGCCCGATCAGCCCCAGCATTTT
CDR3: CASSQGGPDQPQHF

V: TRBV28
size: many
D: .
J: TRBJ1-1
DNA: TGTGCCACCCTGGGTAGAGGGGCGGACACTGAAGCTTTCTTT
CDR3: CATLGRGADTEAFF

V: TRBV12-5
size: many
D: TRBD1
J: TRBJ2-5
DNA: TGTGCTAGTGGTTCCGACAGGGGGCCGGAGACCCAGTACTTC
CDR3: CASGSDRGPETQYF

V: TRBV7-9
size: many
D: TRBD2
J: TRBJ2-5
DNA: TGTGCCAGCAGCACCCCTTTGGTAGCGGGAGGCGAGACCCAGTACTTC
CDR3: CASSTPLVAGGETQYF

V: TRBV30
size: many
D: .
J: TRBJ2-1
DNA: TGTGCCTGGATGCAGGGGTCCTACAATGAGCAGTTCTTC
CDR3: CAWMQGSYNEQFF

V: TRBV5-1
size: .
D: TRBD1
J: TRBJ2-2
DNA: TGCGCCAGCAGCTTTAACCCGACAGGGGGCCGGAGCGGAGGGGCGAACACCGGGGAGCTGTTTTTT
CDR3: CASSFNPTGGRSGGANTGELFF

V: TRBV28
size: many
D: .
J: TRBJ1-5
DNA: TGTGCCAGCAGTCCCTATGGGCCCCAGCATTTT
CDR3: CASSPYGPQHF

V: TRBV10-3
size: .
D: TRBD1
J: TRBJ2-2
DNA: TGTGCCGGACAGGGCGGCACCGGGGAGCTGTTTTTT
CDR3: CAGQGGTGELFF

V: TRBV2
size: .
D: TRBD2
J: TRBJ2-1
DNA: TGTGCCAGCAAATCCGGGACTAGCGGGAGGGCCTACTACAATGAGCAGTTCTTC
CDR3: CASKSGTSGRAYYNEQFF

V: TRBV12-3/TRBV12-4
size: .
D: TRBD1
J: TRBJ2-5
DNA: TGTGCCAGCAGCCCCCCAGGGACAGGGCCAAAGACCCAGTACTTC
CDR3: CASSPPGTGPKTQYF

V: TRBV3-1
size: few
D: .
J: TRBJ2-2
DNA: TGTGCCAGCAGCCAACCCACCGGGGGGAGGGGGACCGGGGAGCTGTTTTTT
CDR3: CASSQPTGGRGTGELFF

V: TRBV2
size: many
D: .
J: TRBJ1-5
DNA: TGTGCCAGCAGTGACTGGGGGGGCCCTCAGCCCCAGCATTTT
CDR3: CASSDWGGPQPQHF

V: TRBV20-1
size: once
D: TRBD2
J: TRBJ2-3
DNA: TGCAGTGCTTGGACTAGCGGGAGTAGTACAGATACGCAGTATTTT
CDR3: CSAWTSGSSTDTQYF

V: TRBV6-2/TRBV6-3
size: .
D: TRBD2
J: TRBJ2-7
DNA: TGTGCCAGCAGTTCACACCTCGGGAGGGCCTTGTACGAGCAGTACTTC
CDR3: CASSSHLGRALYEQYF

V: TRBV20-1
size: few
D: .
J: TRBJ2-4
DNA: TGCAGTGCTAGTAGGCAGTTGAATAACATTCAGTACTTC
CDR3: CSASRQLNNIQYF